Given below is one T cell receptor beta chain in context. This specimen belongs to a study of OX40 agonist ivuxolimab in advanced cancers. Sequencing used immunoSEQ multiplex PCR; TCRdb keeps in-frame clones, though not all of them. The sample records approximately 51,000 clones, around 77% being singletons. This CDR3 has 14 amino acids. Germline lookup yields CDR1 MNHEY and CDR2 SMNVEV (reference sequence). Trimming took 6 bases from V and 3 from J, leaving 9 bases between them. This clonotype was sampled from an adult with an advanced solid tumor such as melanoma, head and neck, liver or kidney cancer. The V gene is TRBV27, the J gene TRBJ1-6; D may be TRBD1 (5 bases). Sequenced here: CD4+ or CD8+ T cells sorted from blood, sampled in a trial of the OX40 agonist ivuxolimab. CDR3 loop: CASRRQNYNSPLHF. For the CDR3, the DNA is TGTGCCAGCAGGAGACAGAACTATAATTCACCCCTCCACTTT.